The clone carrying this T cell receptor beta chain showed up just a few times. TCRdb re-called the 5' RACE reads with MiXCR, one entry per CDR3 protein. The sample consists of 350,000 to 500,000 distinct CDR3 sequences, more than 15% of them appearing once. The data were taken from a study of T-cell memory formation after mild COVID-19. The material sequenced was PBMCs or a T cell subset sorted from them (not recorded which). The TCR originated in a young man who had mild COVID-19 (a few samples of this study predate the infection). Cell type and time point are not known.

The CDR3 nucleotides read TGTGCCAGCGGGCTCGGGGACAGGAAGAACACTGAAGCTTTCTTT. It codes for CASGLGDRKNTEAFF. The gene calls are TRBV3-1 and TRBJ1-1, with TRBD1 matching 8 bases. Germline CDR1 reads LGHDT; CDR2 reads YNNKEL (reference sequence). Trimming took 8 bases from V and 1 from J; bases not matched to a gene: 9. This CDR3 is 15 amino acids long.